This is a list of T cell receptor beta chains from one sample in a study of a mutant IDH1 vaccine in newly diagnosed glioma. Produced via immunoSEQ multiplex PCR; TCRdb's table is partial and in-frame only. The sample includes about 60,000 clones, roughly 84% of them seen just once. Their target antigens are unknown. The input for sequencing was PBMCs, taken from a glioma patient whose treatment included an IDH1 peptide vaccine. These receptors were obtained from a man aged 30 to 45 with glioma. The CDR3 runs from the conserved cysteine through the conserved F or W. D genes are given only for firm matches. Size is stated for part of the rows, as once, few or many counts, or as a class when the clone is expanded.

>.|TRBV7-2|TRBJ2-7|.
CASSRSGGGGYEQYF
TGTGCCAGCAGCCGCTCAGGGGGAGGGGGCTACGAGCAGTACTTC
>.|TRBV19|TRBJ2-1|TRBD1
CASSIYRGPPLYNEQFF
TGTGCCAGTAGTATCTACAGGGGGCCACCCCTATACAATGAGCAGTTCTTC
>.|TRBV18|TRBJ1-4|TRBD1
CASSRGQEEKLFF
TGTGCCAGCTCACGAGGACAGGAAGAAAAACTGTTTTTT
>.|TRBV6-5|TRBJ1-1|.
CASSWDRRGTEAFF
TGTGCCAGCAGTTGGGACCGGAGGGGCACTGAAGCTTTCTTT
>.|TRBV2|TRBJ2-7|.
CASTLLSYEQYF
TGTGCCAGCACCCTCTTAAGCTACGAGCAGTACTTC
>.|TRBV5-1|TRBJ1-1|.
CASSLALGGATEAFF
TGCGCCAGCAGCTTGGCCTTGGGGGGCGCGACTGAAGCTTTCTTT
>.|TRBV27|TRBJ1-6|.
CASGAPLNSPLHF
TGTGCCAGCGGTGCCCCGCTTAATTCACCCCTCCACTTT
>.|TRBV5-4|TRBJ2-1|.
CASSSKKQVTQGNEQFF
TGTGCCAGCAGCTCCAAGAAACAGGTAACCCAGGGGAATGAGCAGTTCTTC
>.|TRBV7-9|TRBJ2-1|TRBD1
CASSSQGDRANEQFF
TGTGCCAGCAGCTCCCAGGGGGACAGGGCTAATGAGCAGTTCTTC
>.|TRBV2|TRBJ2-1|.
CASSVSRGPPTSEQFF
TGTGCCAGCAGTGTCTCCCGGGGACCTCCTACAAGTGAGCAGTTCTTC
>once|TRBV2|TRBJ2-3|TRBD1
CAITGDGTDTQYF
TGTGCCATCACAGGGGACGGCACAGATACGCAGTATTTT
>.|TRBV27|TRBJ1-4|TRBD1
CASRRSGTAGEKLFF
TGTGCCAGCAGGAGATCCGGGACAGCAGGTGAAAAACTGTTTTTT
>.|TRBV7-9|TRBJ1-5|.
CASSNKGRDSNQPQHF
TGTGCCAGCAGCAATAAAGGCCGGGACAGCAATCAGCCCCAGCATTTT
>.|TRBV5-4|TRBJ1-1|.
CASSPFSSPYTEAFF
TGTGCCAGCAGCCCCTTTTCGAGCCCTTACACTGAAGCTTTCTTT
>.|TRBV27|TRBJ2-1|TRBD1
CASRLQGDAYNEQFF
TGTGCCAGCAGACTACAGGGGGATGCCTACAATGAGCAGTTCTTC
>.|TRBV29-1|TRBJ2-1|.
CSVGDQYNEQFF
TGCAGCGTCGGAGACCAATACAATGAGCAGTTCTTC
>.|TRBV6-5|TRBJ1-3|TRBD1
CASTKGTGLNTIYF
TGTGCCAGCACCAAAGGGACAGGGCTAAACACCATATATTTT
>.|TRBV11-2|TRBJ2-7|.
CASSPSRWGERDEQYF
TGTGCCAGCAGCCCTTCCCGCTGGGGCGAGAGGGACGAGCAGTACTTC
>.|TRBV5-5|TRBJ1-1|.
CASSLVDTYTEAFF
TGTGCCAGCAGCTTGGTTGACACCTACACTGAAGCTTTCTTT
>.|TRBV19|TRBJ2-3|TRBD2
CASSIPGGSTDTQYF
TGTGCCAGTAGTATACCGGGGGGGAGCACAGATACGCAGTATTTT
>few|TRBV7-9|TRBJ2-7|.
CASSSSDKTYEQYF
TGTGCCAGCAGCTCCTCGGACAAAACCTACGAGCAGTACTTC
>.|TRBV6-5|TRBJ2-1|.
CASTSVAGGNNEQFF
TGTGCCAGCACCTCGGTGGCAGGGGGGAACAATGAGCAGTTCTTC